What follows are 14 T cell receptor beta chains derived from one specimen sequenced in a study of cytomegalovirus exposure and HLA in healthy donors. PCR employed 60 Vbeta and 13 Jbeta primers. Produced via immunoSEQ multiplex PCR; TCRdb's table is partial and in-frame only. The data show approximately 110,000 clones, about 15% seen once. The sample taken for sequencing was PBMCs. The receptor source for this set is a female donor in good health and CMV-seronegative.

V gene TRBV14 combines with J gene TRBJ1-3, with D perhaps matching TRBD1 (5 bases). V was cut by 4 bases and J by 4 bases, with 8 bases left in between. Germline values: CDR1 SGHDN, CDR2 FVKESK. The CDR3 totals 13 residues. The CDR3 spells CASSRQRGNTIYF. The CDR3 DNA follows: TGTGCCAGCAGCCGACAGAGGGGAAACACCATATATTTT.

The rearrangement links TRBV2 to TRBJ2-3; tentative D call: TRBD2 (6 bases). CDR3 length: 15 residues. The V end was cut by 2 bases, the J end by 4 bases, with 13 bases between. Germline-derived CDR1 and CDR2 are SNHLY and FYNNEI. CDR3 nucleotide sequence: TGTGCCAGCAGTGAATCGGGAGTAATTTCAGATACGCAGTATTTT. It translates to CASSESGVISDTQYF.

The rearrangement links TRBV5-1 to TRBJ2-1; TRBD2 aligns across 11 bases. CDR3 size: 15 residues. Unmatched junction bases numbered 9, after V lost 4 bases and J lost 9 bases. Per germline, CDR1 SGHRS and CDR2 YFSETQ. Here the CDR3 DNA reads TGCGCCAGCAGCGTCAATAGCGGGAGGGACGGTGAGCAGTTCTTC. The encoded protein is CASSVNSGRDGEQFF.

This CDR3 reads CASSSNRNQGGYTF. Written as DNA, the CDR3 is TGTGCCAGCAGCTCAAACAGGAATCAAGGGGGCTACACCTTC. J is TRBJ1-2 and V is TRBV7-2, with a tentative D call TRBD1 (5 bases). This CDR3 region has 14 residues. Trimming pared 4 bases from V and 8 bases from J, leaving 17 bases between. CDR1 and CDR2 (germline): SGHTA, FQGNSA.

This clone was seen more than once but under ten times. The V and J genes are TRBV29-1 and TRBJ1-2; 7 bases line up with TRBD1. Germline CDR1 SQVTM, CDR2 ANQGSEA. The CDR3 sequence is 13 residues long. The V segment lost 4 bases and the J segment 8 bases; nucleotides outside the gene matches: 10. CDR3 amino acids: CSVASTGRRGYTF. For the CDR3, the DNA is TGCAGCGTTGCTTCGACAGGGCGTCGGGGCTACACCTTC.

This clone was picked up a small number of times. In DNA form, the CDR3 reads TGTGCCACCAGCAGAGATACTGGCGGGGGGCGATACGAGCAGTACTTC. Protein sequence: CATSRDTGGGRYEQYF. The rearrangement links TRBV15 to TRBJ2-7; 8 positions agree with TRBD2. After removal of 0 bases from V and 4 bases from J, the junction contained 8 bases not matched to a gene. CDR1 LNHNV and CDR2 YYDKDF come from the germline V gene (reference sequence). This CDR3 comprises 16 residues.

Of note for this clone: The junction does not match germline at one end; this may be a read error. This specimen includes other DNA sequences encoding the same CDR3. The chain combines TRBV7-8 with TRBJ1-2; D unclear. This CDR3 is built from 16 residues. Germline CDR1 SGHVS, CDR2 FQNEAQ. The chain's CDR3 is CASSLGTPESNYGYTF. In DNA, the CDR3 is TGTGCCAGCAGCTTAGGTACCCCGGAGAGTAACTATGGCTACACTTTC. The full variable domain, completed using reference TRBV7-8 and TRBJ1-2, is GAGVSQSPRYKVAKRGQDVALRCDPISGHVSLFWYQQALGQGPEFLTYFQNEAQLDKSGLPSDRFFAERPEGSVSTLKIQRTQQEDSAVYLCASSLGTPESNYGYTFGSGTRLTVV.

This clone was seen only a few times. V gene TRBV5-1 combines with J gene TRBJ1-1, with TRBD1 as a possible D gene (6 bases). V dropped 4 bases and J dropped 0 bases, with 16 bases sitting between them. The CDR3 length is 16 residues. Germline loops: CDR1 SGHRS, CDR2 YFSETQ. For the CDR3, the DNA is TGCGCCAGCAGCGCCTCACAGGGTAATATGAACACTGAAGCTTTCTTT. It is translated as CASSASQGNMNTEAFF.

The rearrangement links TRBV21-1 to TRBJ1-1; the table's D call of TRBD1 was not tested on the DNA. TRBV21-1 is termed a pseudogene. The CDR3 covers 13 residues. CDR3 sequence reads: CASSKGQYTEAFF. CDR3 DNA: TGTGCCAGCAGCAAGGGACAGTACACTGAAGCTTTCTTT.

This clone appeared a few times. CDR3 region: CASSQEGRGRRNTIYF. CDR3 bases: TGCGCCAGCAGCCAAGAGGGCAGGGGCCGGCGGAACACCATATATTTT. V is TRBV4-1 and J is TRBJ1-3; perhaps TRBD1 as D (6 bases). The germline V gene encodes CDR1 MGHRA and CDR2 YSYEKL. This CDR3 is 16 amino acids long. The germline V and J ends were trimmed by 0 bases and 7 bases, with 16 bases remaining between them.

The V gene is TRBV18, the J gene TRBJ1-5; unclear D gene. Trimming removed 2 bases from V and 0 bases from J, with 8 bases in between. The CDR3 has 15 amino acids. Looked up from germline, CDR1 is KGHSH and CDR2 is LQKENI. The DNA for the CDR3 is TGTGCCAGCTCACCAACGAGATCTAGCAATCAGCCCCAGCATTTT. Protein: CASSPTRSSNQPQHF. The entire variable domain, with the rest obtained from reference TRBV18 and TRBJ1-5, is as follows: NAGVMQNPRHLVRRRGQEARLRCSPMKGHSHVYWYRQLPEEGLKFMVYLQKENIIDESGMPKERFSAEFPKEGPSILRIQQVVRGDSAAYFCASSPTRSSNQPQHFGDGTRLSIL.

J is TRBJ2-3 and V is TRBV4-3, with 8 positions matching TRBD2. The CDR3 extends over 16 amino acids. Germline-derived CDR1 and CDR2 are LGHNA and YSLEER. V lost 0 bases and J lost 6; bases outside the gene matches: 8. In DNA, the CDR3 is TGCGCCAGCAGCCAAGATACGGGACTAGTGGGCGATACGCAGTATTTT. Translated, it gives CASSQDTGLVGDTQYF.

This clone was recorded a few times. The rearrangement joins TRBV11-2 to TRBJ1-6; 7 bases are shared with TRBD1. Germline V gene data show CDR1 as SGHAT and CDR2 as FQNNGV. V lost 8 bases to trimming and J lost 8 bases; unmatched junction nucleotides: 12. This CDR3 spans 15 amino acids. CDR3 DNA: TGTGCCAGCGGTCAGGGGGTCTCTCAGTATTCACCCCTCCACTTT. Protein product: CASGQGVSQYSPLHF.

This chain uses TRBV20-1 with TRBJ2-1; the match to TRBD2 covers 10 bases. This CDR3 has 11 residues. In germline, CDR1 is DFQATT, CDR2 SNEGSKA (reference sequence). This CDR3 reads CRSSGGGEQFF. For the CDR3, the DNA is TGCAGGTCTAGCGGGGGCGGTGAGCAGTTCTTC.